This T cell receptor beta chain was sequenced for a study of T cells in Graves' hyperthyroidism and ophthalmopathy. CDR3 length: 14 amino acids. Germline V gives CDR1 WSHSY, CDR2 SAAADI. The V segment lost 6 bases and the J segment 6 bases; nucleotides outside the gene matches: 9. This clonotype has just a few counts. Regions amplified from RNA transcripts were the TCR beta CDR3 regions. A first-round RT-PCR of the TCR CDR3 used the HTBI primer set. TCRdb ran MiXCR on the multiplex PCR reads and lists one entry per CDR3 protein. This table has 500,000 to 650,000 distinct CDR3 sequences, 15% to 20% appearing once.

The sequence was collected from a woman aged 18-30 years with Graves' ophthalmopathy. Source material: blood. The chain recombines TRBV10-2 with TRBJ2-7, with 9 bases that match TRBD1. Here the CDR3 DNA reads TGCGCCAGCAGGCCCGGGACAGGGCCGACCGAGCAGTACTTC. It codes for CASRPGTGPTEQYF.